A single sample gave rise to the 8 T cell receptor beta chains below, sequenced in a study of T cells in Graves' hyperthyroidism and ophthalmopathy. Regions amplified from RNA transcripts were the TCR beta CDR3 regions. The TCR CDR3 first-round RT-PCR relied on the HTBI primer set. TCRdb itself ran the multiplex PCR reads through MiXCR, one entry per CDR3 protein. Of about 540,000 distinct CDR3 sequences listed, around 42% are singletons. The sequenced sample consisted of peripheral blood or thyroid tissue (not recorded which). The receptors were sampled from a woman aged 18-29 years with Graves' hyperthyroidism.

Here the CDR3 reads CSARDDSTDTQYF. CDR3 nucleotide sequence: TGCAGTGCTAGAGATGACAGCACAGATACGCAGTATTTT. The V and J genes are TRBV20-1 and TRBJ2-3; D is ambiguous. The germline V gene has CDR1 DFQATT and CDR2 SNEGSKA (reference sequence). The CDR3 runs to 13 residues. V lost 0 bases, J lost 0 bases, and 4 bases lay in between.

This clonotype was observed a few times. The rearrangement links TRBV13 to TRBJ2-5; D is undetermined. This CDR3 is 14 amino acids long. The germline V gene encodes CDR1 PRHDT and CDR2 FYEKMQ (reference sequence). The germline V and J ends were trimmed by 0 bases and 4 bases, with 9 bases remaining between them. The CDR3 here is CASSLGASPETQYF. CDR3 bases: TGTGCCAGCAGCTTAGGGGCTAGTCCAGAGACCCAGTACTTC.

J is TRBJ1-4 and V is TRBV5-8; D may be TRBD1 (6 bases). Looked up from germline, CDR1 is SGHTS and CDR2 is YDEGEE. Trimming took off 4 bases at V and 8 bases at J, with 18 bases between the two ends. There are 15 residues in the CDR3. The chain's CDR3 is CASSPKTGQGEKLFF. CDR3 coding DNA: TGTGCCAGCAGCCCAAAAACAGGGCAGGGAGAAAAACTGTTTTTT.

This clonotype was observed many times. One base away lies a much larger clone, so this may be a sequencing read error. J is TRBJ2-7 and V is TRBV6-1; D uncertain. Germline-derived CDR1 and CDR2 are MNHNS and SASEGT. CDR3 length: 13 residues. The V end was cut by 1 base, the J end by 3 bases, with 7 bases between. The CDR3 region has the DNA TGTGCCAGCAGTGAAGTGGTGGGCTACGAGCAGTACTTC. Protein sequence: CASSEVVGYEQYF.

The chain joins TRBV28 to TRBJ2-5; D may match TRBD1 or TRBD2 (5 bases each). CDR1 is MDHEN and CDR2 is SYDVKM in the germline V gene. The CDR3 runs to 13 residues. V was trimmed by 5 bases and J by 5 bases, leaving 12 bases between them. The CDR3 DNA reads as TGTGCCAGCAGTGCCGAGGGGTGGGAGACCCAGTACTTC. As protein: CASSAEGWETQYF.

The chain links TRBV4-2 to TRBJ2-3; D is perhaps TRBD1 (5 bases). Germline assignment: CDR1 LGHNA and CDR2 YNFKEQ. The V end was cut by 6 bases, the J end by 4 bases, with 8 bases between. This CDR3 is built from 12 residues. This chain's CDR3 is CASRDTSDTQYF. For the CDR3, the DNA is TGTGCCAGCAGGGACACCTCAGATACGCAGTATTTT.

The V gene is TRBV24-1, the J gene TRBJ2-7, with 8 bases that match TRBD2. The DNA end lines up better with TRBJ2-1; the J call may be wrong. Germline CDR1 reads KGHDR; CDR2 reads SFDVKD. This CDR3 spans 16 amino acids. DNA for the CDR3: TGTGCCACCAGTGAGTCGGGACTAGTACCCTACAATGAGCAGTTCTTC. The encoded protein is CATSESGLVPYNEQFF.

The CDR3 nucleotides read TGTGCCACCAGTGTCGTACCGGGGAACACTGAAGCTTTCTTT. Amino acid sequence: CATSVVPGNTEAFF. The chain links TRBV24-1 to TRBJ1-1; the D is unclear. The V gene's germline CDR1 is KGHDR and CDR2 SFDVKD. The CDR3 runs to 14 residues. The V end was cut by 5 bases, the J end by 1 base, with 10 bases between.